Shown below are 24 T cell receptor beta chains from a single sample sequenced in a study of T cell responses to AZD1222 COVID-19 vaccine. Sequencing used immunoSEQ multiplex PCR; TCRdb keeps in-frame clones, though not all of them. The repertoire holds about 55,000 clones, 70% to 90% seen once, with just under 4% in the top ten. The sample consisted of peripheral blood, taken on day 0 of AZD1222 vaccination. These receptors all come from an adult in good health.

In DNA, the CDR3 is TGTGCCAGCAGCATAAACCAGGGGAGCGGCACTGAAGCTTTCTTT. It yields the protein CASSINQGSGTEAFF. The J gene is TRBJ1-1, the V gene TRBV7-2, with a tentative D call TRBD1 (6 bases). Germline loops: CDR1 SGHTA, CDR2 FQGNSA. The V end lost 5 bases, the J end lost 4 bases, and 17 bases lay between the germline ends. The CDR3 is 15 amino acids.

The rearrangement links TRBV30 to TRBJ2-7, with D hard to call. The CDR3 is 13 amino acids. Per the germline V gene, CDR1 is GTSNPN and CDR2 is SVGIG (reference sequence). Trimming took off 0 bases at V and 2 bases at J, with 8 bases between the two ends. CDR3 in amino acids: CAWSVGRAYEQYF. In DNA form, the CDR3 reads TGTGCCTGGAGTGTAGGGCGAGCCTACGAGCAGTACTTC.

The chain employs TRBV4-3 and TRBJ2-2; D gene unclear. CDR1 and CDR2 (germline): LGHNA, YSLEER. The CDR3 contains 14 residues. Trimming took off 1 base at V and 7 bases at J, with 10 bases between the two ends. CDR3 protein: CASSQVSGVGELFF. For the CDR3, the DNA is TGCGCCAGCAGCCAAGTGTCAGGAGTCGGGGAGCTGTTTTTT.

V usage is TRBV9 and J usage is TRBJ2-1; 7 bases align to TRBD2. The CDR3 covers 15 residues. Germline assignment: CDR1 SGDLS and CDR2 YYNGEE. V lost 2 bases and J lost 3; bases outside the gene matches: 5. In DNA form, the CDR3 reads TGTGCCAGCAGCGTCTGGGGGGGAGGCTACAATGAGCAGTTCTTC. Amino acid sequence: CASSVWGGGYNEQFF.

The rearrangement joins TRBV18 to TRBJ2-1; 9 bases agree with TRBD1. The germline CDR1 and CDR2 sequences are KGHSH and LQKENI. Unmatched junction bases numbered 8, after V lost 2 bases and J lost 9 bases. The CDR3 extends over 15 amino acids. This chain's CDR3 is CASSPGTGLNGEQFF. The CDR3 bases are TGTGCCAGCTCACCAGGGACAGGGCTAAACGGTGAGCAGTTCTTC.

The chain has TRBV6-5 and TRBJ1-5; maybe TRBD1 (6 bases). Germline-derived CDR1 and CDR2 are MNHEY and SVGAGI. V lost 0 bases to trimming and J lost 9 bases, with 15 bases between them. This CDR3 is 15 amino acids long. Here the CDR3 reads CASSYSSGGGWPQHF. CDR3 DNA sequence: TGTGCCAGCAGTTACTCGAGCGGGGGCGGATGGCCCCAGCATTTT.

The V call is TRBV5-5, the J call TRBJ1-5; weak D call: TRBD1 (5 bases). Germline values: CDR1 SGHKS, CDR2 YYEKEE (reference sequence). The ends were cut back, 4 bases at V and 2 bases at J, with 13 bases in the middle. The CDR3 covers 15 residues. This chain's CDR3 is CASSPGPVGNQPQHF. In nucleotides, the CDR3 is TGTGCCAGCAGCCCGGGACCCGTCGGCAATCAGCCCCAGCATTTT.

This clone was picked up one time. The chain is built from TRBV2 and TRBJ1-1; no firm D call. The CDR3 is 15 residues long. Germline V gene data show CDR1 as SNHLY and CDR2 as FYNNEI. Deletions cut 1 base from V and 3 bases from J, with 12 bases between. The CDR3 nucleotides are TGTGCCAGCAGTGAAGTAAGGCGGCAGTACACTGAAGCTTTCTTT. Translated: CASSEVRRQYTEAFF.

This clone was seen only a few times. The chain couples TRBV30 to TRBJ1-6; a weak D match, TRBD1 (5 bases). V was trimmed by 4 bases and J by 9 bases, leaving 19 bases between them. This CDR3 has 15 residues. The germline CDR1 and CDR2 sequences are GTSNPN and SVGIG (reference sequence). The CDR3 nucleotides read TGTGCCTGGATGGCCGGGGCCAGTTTCAGTTCACCCCTCCACTTT. As protein: CAWMAGASFSSPLHF.

V and J are TRBV18 and TRBJ2-1; 7 bases are shared with TRBD2. Trimming took 2 bases from V and 10 from J; bases not matched to a gene: 14. This CDR3 comprises 16 residues. CDR1 is KGHSH and CDR2 is LQKENI in the germline V gene. The CDR3 DNA follows: TGTGCCAGCTCACCAAAGAATTCCTGGGCGGGGGAAGAGCAGTTCTTC. This translates into CASSPKNSWAGEEQFF.

This clone was seen more than once but under ten times. The chain recombines TRBV7-9 with TRBJ1-2; D unclear. The CDR3 spans 15 residues. Trimming took off 3 bases at V and 0 bases at J, with 11 bases between the two ends. CDR1 and CDR2 from the germline V gene are SEHNR and FQNEAQ (reference sequence). The CDR3 loop reads CASSFGPQANYGYTF. The CDR3 region has the DNA TGTGCCAGCAGCTTCGGACCTCAAGCTAACTATGGCTACACCTTC.

V and J are TRBV5-1 and TRBJ2-7; a weak D match, TRBD2 (5 bases). Germline lookup yields CDR1 SGHRS and CDR2 YFSETQ. The CDR3 runs to 15 residues. V was pared by 3 bases and J by 0 bases, with 13 bases between. CDR3 protein: CASSYGLPSSYEQYF. Written as DNA, the CDR3 is TGCGCCAGCAGCTACGGACTCCCGAGCTCCTACGAGCAGTACTTC.

This chain joins TRBV3-1 (or the pseudogene TRBV3-2) and TRBJ2-1; 10 nucleotides align to TRBD2. Germline CDR1 LGHDT, CDR2 YNNKEL (reference sequence). Trimming took 5 bases from V and 7 from J; bases not matched to a gene: 8. The CDR3 is 15 residues long. CDR3 bases: TGTGCCAGCAGCTCCACGCCTAGCGGGGGAAATGAGCAGTTCTTC. This gives the protein CASSSTPSGGNEQFF.

This clone was seen a handful of times. This rearrangement joins TRBV25-1 to TRBJ2-7; D is possibly TRBD1 (5 bases). Germline V gene lookup returns CDR1 MGHDK and CDR2 SYGVNS. V lost 2 bases, J lost 7 bases, and 9 bases lay in between. This CDR3 has 12 residues. CDR3 in amino acids: CASSERGGEQYF. CDR3 bases: TGTGCCAGCAGTGAAAGGGGTGGAGAGCAGTACTTC.

J is TRBJ2-3 and V is TRBV10-2; D could derive from TRBD1 or TRBD2 (5 bases each). The CDR3 loop spans 14 amino acids. Germline V CDR1 and CDR2: WSHSY, SAAADI. The V end was cut by 2 bases, the J end by 10 bases, with 16 bases between. The CDR3 here is CASSEIEGLVSQYF. DNA for the CDR3: TGCGCCAGCAGTGAGATCGAGGGGCTAGTTTCGCAGTATTTT.

The chain combines TRBV30 with TRBJ1-3; D is possibly TRBD1 (5 bases). The CDR3 is 15 amino acids. The germline V and J ends were trimmed by 3 bases and 2 bases, with 14 bases remaining between them. Per germline, CDR1 GTSNPN and CDR2 SVGIG (reference sequence). As DNA, the CDR3 is TGTGCCTGGAGGGAGATTCGGGGCGCTGGAAACACCATATATTTT. It encodes CAWREIRGAGNTIYF.

This chain connects TRBV6-2 or TRBV6-3 to TRBJ1-5; D unresolved. Trimming pared 7 bases from V and 0 bases from J, leaving 13 bases between. Per the germline V gene, CDR1 is MNHEY and CDR2 is SVGEGT. The CDR3 contains 15 residues. CDR3 sequence (DNA): TGTGCCAGCAACCCTTGGAGGGATAGCAATCAGCCCCAGCATTTT. Its translation is CASNPWRDSNQPQHF.

The genes are TRBV7-2 and TRBJ1-3; 7 bases are a match to TRBD1. In germline, CDR1 is SGHTA, CDR2 FQGNSA. The CDR3 totals 15 residues. V shed 5 bases and J 0 bases; nucleotides not matched to a gene: 4. The CDR3 here is CASSTGQSSGNTIYF. The CDR3 DNA is TGTGCCAGCAGCACGGGACAGAGCTCTGGAAACACCATATATTTT.

This clone was detected a few times. This chain joins TRBV6-2 or TRBV6-3 and TRBJ2-7, with D uncertain. The CDR3 runs to 12 residues. V lost 2 bases and J lost 3, with 5 bases in between. Germline V gene data show CDR1 as MNHEY and CDR2 as SVGEGT. For the CDR3, the DNA is TGTGCCAGCAGTTACCCTGACTACGAGCAGTACTTC. Translating it yields CASSYPDYEQYF.

This chain links TRBV5-1 with TRBJ2-7, with TRBD2 matching over 12 bases. Trimming at V came to 4 bases and at J to 4 bases, leaving 6 bases not matched to a gene. Germline CDR1 reads SGHRS; CDR2 reads YFSETQ. The CDR3 runs 15 residues. The CDR3 loop is CASSPGLAGTYEQYF. The CDR3 DNA reads TGCGCCAGCAGCCCGGGACTAGCGGGTACTTACGAGCAGTACTTC.

This rearrangement joins TRBV19 to TRBJ1-4; TRBD1 is a possible D gene (5 bases). The CDR3 sequence is 14 residues long. Per the germline V gene, CDR1 is LNHDA and CDR2 is SQIVND (reference sequence). Trimming stripped 6 bases from V and 5 bases from J, with 13 bases between. In DNA, the CDR3 is TGTGCCAGTAGCTCTCGGGGCTTCAATGAAAAACTGTTTTTT. Protein: CASSSRGFNEKLFF.

The rearrangement uses TRBV7-9 and TRBJ2-5; D unclear. This CDR3 is built from 12 residues. The V and J ends lost 8 bases and 5 bases respectively, with 12 bases between them. CDR1 and CDR2 (germline): SEHNR, FQNEAQ (reference sequence). The CDR3 bases are TGTGCCAGCGGAGCGTCAGTGGAGACCCAGTACTTC. It is translated as CASGASVETQYF.

The rearrangement links TRBV27 to TRBJ1-4, with D unresolved. The CDR3 runs to 15 residues. The V and J ends lost 4 bases and 8 bases respectively, with 17 bases between them. Germline values: CDR1 MNHEY, CDR2 SMNVEV (reference sequence). As DNA, the CDR3 is TGTGCCAGCAGTTCCTCCTGGTCCGTAACGGAAAAACTGTTTTTT. Residues: CASSSSWSVTEKLFF. Looking up the rest from reference TRBV27 and TRBJ1-4 gives the full variable domain: EAQVTQNPRYLITVTGKKLTVTCSQNMNHEYMSWYRQDPGLGLRQIYYSMNVEVTDKGDVPEGYKVSRKEKRNFPLILESPSPNQTSLYFCASSSSWSVTEKLFFGSGTQLSVL.

The DNA of the CDR3 is TGTGCCAGCAACCCCGGGGGCCGATCCTCTGGAAACACCATATATTTT. Translation gives CASNPGGRSSGNTIYF. V gene TRBV6-6 combines with J gene TRBJ1-3; D possibly corresponds to TRBD1 (6 bases). The CDR3 loop spans 16 amino acids. Germline-derived CDR1 and CDR2 are MNHNY and SVGAGI (reference sequence). V shed 7 bases and J shed 0 bases, with 16 bases lying between them.